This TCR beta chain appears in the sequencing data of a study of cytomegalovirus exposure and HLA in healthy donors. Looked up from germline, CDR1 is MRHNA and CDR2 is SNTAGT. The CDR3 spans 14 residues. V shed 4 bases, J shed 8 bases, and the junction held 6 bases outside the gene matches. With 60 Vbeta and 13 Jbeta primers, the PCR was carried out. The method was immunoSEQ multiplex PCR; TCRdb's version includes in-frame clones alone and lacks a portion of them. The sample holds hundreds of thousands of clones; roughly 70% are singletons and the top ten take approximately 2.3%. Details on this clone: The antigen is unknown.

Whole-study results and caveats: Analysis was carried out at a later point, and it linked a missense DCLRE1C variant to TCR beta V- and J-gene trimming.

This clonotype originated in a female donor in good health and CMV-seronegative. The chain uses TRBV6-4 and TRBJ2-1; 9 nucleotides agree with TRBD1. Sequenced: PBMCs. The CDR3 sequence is CASSVEDRGYEQFF. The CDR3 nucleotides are TGTGCCAGCAGTGTAGAGGACAGGGGTTATGAGCAGTTCTTC.